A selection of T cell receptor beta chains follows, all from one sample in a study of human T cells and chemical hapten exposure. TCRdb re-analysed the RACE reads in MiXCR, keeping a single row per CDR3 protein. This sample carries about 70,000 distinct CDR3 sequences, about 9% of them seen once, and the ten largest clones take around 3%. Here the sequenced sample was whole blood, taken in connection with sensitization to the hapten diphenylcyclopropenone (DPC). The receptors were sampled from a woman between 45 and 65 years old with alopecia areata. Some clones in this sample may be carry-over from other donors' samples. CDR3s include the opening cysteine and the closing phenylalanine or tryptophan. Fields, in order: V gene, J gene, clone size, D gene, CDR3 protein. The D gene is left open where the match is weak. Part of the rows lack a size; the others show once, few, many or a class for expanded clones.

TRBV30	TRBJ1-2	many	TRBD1	CAWSGTGGAGYTF
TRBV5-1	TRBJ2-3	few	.	CASSLQGPSGTDTQYF
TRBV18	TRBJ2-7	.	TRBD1	CASSLETGTGGEQYF
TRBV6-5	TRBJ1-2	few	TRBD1	CASSYIRPGQGNGYTF
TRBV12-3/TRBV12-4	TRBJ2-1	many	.	CASSLGGRNEQFF
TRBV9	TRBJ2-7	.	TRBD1	CASSVGGTGTYEQYF
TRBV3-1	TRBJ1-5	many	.	CASSPGTNQPQHF
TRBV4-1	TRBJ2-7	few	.	CASSHATGRAKGREQYF
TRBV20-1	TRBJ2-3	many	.	CSAEDPGGTDTQYF
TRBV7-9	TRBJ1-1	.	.	CASSGTIFDLANTEAFF
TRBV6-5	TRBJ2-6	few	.	CASSLQVAGANVLTF
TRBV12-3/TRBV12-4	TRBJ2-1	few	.	CASGASSYNEQFF
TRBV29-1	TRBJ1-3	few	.	CSVRSGDKSGNTIYF
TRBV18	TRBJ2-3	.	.	CASSLLKTGGSTDTQYF
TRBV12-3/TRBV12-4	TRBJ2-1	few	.	CASQGSEQFF
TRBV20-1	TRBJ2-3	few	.	CSASPGASTDTQYF
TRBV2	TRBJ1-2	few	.	CASSDMGRTYGYTF
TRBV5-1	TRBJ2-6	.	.	CASSLGQFGANVLTF
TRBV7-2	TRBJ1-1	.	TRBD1	CASSPPGQATEAFF
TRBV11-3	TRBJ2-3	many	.	CASSLGRLDTQYF
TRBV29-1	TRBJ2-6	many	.	CSAESGANVLTF
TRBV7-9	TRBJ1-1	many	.	CASSLRGGTFF
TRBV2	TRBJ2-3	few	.	CASSAPAGGDTQYF
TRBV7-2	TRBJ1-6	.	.	CASSFTGLTYNSPLHF
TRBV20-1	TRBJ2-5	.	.	CSARSPPALETQYF
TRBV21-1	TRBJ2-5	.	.	CASSKLVQETQYF
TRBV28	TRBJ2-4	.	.	CASSSVSRGKNIQYF
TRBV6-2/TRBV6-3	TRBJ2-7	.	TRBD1	CASRTQDRASYEQYF
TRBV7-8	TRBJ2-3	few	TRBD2	CASSLVAGDTDTQYF
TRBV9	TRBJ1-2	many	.	CASSPEVYPGNYGYTF
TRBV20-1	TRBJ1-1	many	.	CSASPGQPSEAFF
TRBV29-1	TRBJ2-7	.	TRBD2	CSVEDQTSGRFGDHEQYF
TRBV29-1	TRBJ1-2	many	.	CSVEALDYGYTF
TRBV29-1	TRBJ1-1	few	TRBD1	CSGGRGHGEAFF
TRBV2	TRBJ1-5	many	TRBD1	CASSEDRGRQPQHF
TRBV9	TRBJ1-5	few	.	CASSVAPGSNQPQHF
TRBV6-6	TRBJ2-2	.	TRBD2	CASSLLGGGQAGELFF
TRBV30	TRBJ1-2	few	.	CAWRDTYNYGYTF
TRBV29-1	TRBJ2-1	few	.	CSVEDRRLTYNEQFF
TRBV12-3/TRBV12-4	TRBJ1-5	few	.	CASSLRGDPYSNQPQHF
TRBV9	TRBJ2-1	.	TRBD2	CASSVGDYNRLFF
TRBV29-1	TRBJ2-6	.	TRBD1	CSVVPGQGTGANVLTF
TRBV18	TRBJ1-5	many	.	CASSPLQGDQPQHF
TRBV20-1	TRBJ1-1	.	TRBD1	CSARRDSGFFF
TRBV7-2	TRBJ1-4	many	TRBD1	CASSFDRATNEKLFF
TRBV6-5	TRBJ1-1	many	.	CASSYSTVNTEAFF
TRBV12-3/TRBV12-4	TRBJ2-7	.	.	CASSFVIYEQYF
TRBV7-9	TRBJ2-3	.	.	CASSSRGAGDTQYF
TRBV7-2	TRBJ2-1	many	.	CASSQGAGLSNEQFF
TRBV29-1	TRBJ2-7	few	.	CSARTLTYEQYF
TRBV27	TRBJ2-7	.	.	CASSLGPPYEQYF
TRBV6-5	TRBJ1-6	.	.	CASSYGGPNSPLHF
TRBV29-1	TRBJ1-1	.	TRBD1	CSVDIRRTGKTEAFF
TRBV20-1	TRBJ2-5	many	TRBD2	CSALSGGDETQYF
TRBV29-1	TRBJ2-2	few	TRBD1	CSVPRDRNTGELFF